These T cell receptor beta chains were read from a single sample in a study of beta chain features in type 1 diabetes. The data were produced by immunoSEQ multiplex PCR, yet TCRdb's version contains in-frame clones alone and is incomplete. The sample carries about 280,000 clones, around 16% recorded once. Sequencing input: naive CD4+ T cells from blood. The receptors were sampled from a man aged 18 to 29 with type 1 diabetes. Both conserved end residues are part of each CDR3. Fields, in order: CDR3 DNA, CDR3 protein, CDR3 length, J gene, V gene, D gene, clone size. The D gene is left open where the match is weak. The size of a clone is reported for some rows only, either as once, few or many, or as a class for expanded clones.

TGTGCCAGTAGTCCCGGGACAGGGACAGATACGCAGTATTTT | CASSPGTGTDTQYF | 14 | TRBJ2-3 | TRBV19 | TRBD1 | few
TGTGCCAGCAGCAAGGGACTAGCGGGGACTACAGATACGCAGTATTTT | CASSKGLAGTTDTQYF | 16 | TRBJ2-3 | TRBV5-4 | TRBD2 | few
TGTGCCATCAGTGAGTCGGCCAGCGGCCGCACAGATACGCAGTATTTT | CAISESASGRTDTQYF | 16 | TRBJ2-3 | TRBV10-3 | NA | NA
TGTGCCAGTAGTATTCTGGACTTAGGGAACATTCAGTACTTC | CASSILDLGNIQYF | 14 | TRBJ2-4 | TRBV19 | NA | NA
TGCGCCAGCAGCTTGATCCCGCAGGGCACAGATACGCAGTATTTT | CASSLIPQGTDTQYF | 15 | TRBJ2-3 | TRBV5-1 | NA | NA
TGTGCCAGCACCTTGGGACAGGGGGGGAATCAGCCCCAGCATTTT | CASTLGQGGNQPQHF | 15 | TRBJ1-5 | TRBV21-1 | NA | few
TGTGCCAGCTGCGCGATTTTCACCAATGAGCAGTTCTTC | CASCAIFTNEQFF | 13 | TRBJ2-1 | TRBV11-2 | NA | few
TGTGCCAGCAGTGAACAGGGATCGGGCACCGGGGAGCTGTTTTTT | CASSEQGSGTGELFF | 15 | TRBJ2-2 | TRBV2 | NA | NA
TGTGCCATCAGTGAAAAAAGACTAGCGGGAGAGGTTGAGCAGTTCTTC | CAISEKRLAGEVEQFF | 16 | TRBJ2-1 | TRBV10-3 | TRBD2 | NA
TGTGCCAGCTCACCACCCGCCAGCTCCTACGAGCAGTACTTC | CASSPPASSYEQYF | 14 | TRBJ2-7 | TRBV18 | NA | few
TGTGCCAGCAGCTTTAGGAGCACTAGCACTGAAGCTTTCTTT | CASSFRSTSTEAFF | 14 | TRBJ1-1 | TRBV5-6 | NA | few
TGTGCCAGCAGCTTGTCTCGCGGGGGGGCGGCAGATACGCAGTATTTT | CASSLSRGGAADTQYF | 16 | TRBJ2-3 | TRBV5-4 | TRBD2 | few
TGCGCCAGCAGCTCCGGGACTAGTCGTAGTGAGCAGTTCTTC | CASSSGTSRSEQFF | 14 | TRBJ2-1 | TRBV5-1 | TRBD2 | few
TGTGCCAGCAGCGCCCTCCCCCCAGCGGGGCCTTCCTACGAGCAGTACTTC | CASSALPPAGPSYEQYF | 17 | TRBJ2-7 | TRBV7-2 | TRBD2 | few
TGCGCCAGCAGGCCGACTAGCGGGGTTTACAATGAGCAGTTCTTC | CASRPTSGVYNEQFF | 15 | TRBJ2-1 | TRBV5-1 | TRBD2 | NA
TGTGCCAGCTCCCCGAGGTCCGGACAGGGGGCTGTTTGGAAGACCCAGTACTTC | CASSPRSGQGAVWKTQYF | 18 | TRBJ2-5 | TRBV7-9 | TRBD1 | NA
TGTGCCCGGAACCTAGCGGGGGGTCCAGGTACGCAGTATTTT | CARNLAGGPGTQYF | 14 | TRBJ2-3 | TRBV30 | TRBD2 | NA
TGCGCCAGCAGGTCGACAGGGTCGGCCACTGAAGCTTTCTTT | CASRSTGSATEAFF | 14 | TRBJ1-1 | TRBV5-1 | TRBD1 | once
TGCGCCAGCAGCTTGGCCGGTGAGACCCAGTACTTC | CASSLAGETQYF | 12 | TRBJ2-5 | TRBV5-1 | NA | NA
TGTGCCAGCAGCCAGGACAGGGGGCGGGCCAACGTCCTGACTTTC | CASSQDRGRANVLTF | 15 | TRBJ2-6 | TRBV4-2 | TRBD1 | few
TGTGCCAGCTCACCACCTAGTAGCCAAGAGACCCAGTACTTC | CASSPPSSQETQYF | 14 | TRBJ2-5 | TRBV18 | NA | NA
TGTGCCAGCAGCTTGGGGGGGACAGGGACCTACGAGCAGTACTTC | CASSLGGTGTYEQYF | 15 | TRBJ2-7 | TRBV5-4 | TRBD1 | few
TGTGCCTGGAAAAGAGCACAAGAGACCCAGTACTTC | CAWKRAQETQYF | 12 | TRBJ2-5 | TRBV30 | NA | NA
TGTGCCATCAGTGATATTCACCGGGGGAGCTCCTACAATGAGCAGTTCTTC | CAISDIHRGSSYNEQFF | 17 | TRBJ2-1 | TRBV10-3 | NA | NA
TGTGCCAGCAGTGGGGAGGGGACTGGGGCCAACGTCCTGACTTTC | CASSGEGTGANVLTF | 15 | TRBJ2-6 | TRBV6-5 | TRBD2 | NA
TGCGCCAGCAGCAGGGGACAGGGAAACTATGGCTACACCTTC | CASSRGQGNYGYTF | 14 | TRBJ1-2 | TRBV5-1 | TRBD1 | few
TGTGCCACCAGTACTGACCCCACGTGGGCGGGTGGCTACACCTTC | CATSTDPTWAGGYTF | 15 | TRBJ1-2 | TRBV15 | NA | NA
TGTGCCAGCAGCCCCAGTCTGAACACCGGGGAGCTGTTTTTT | CASSPSLNTGELFF | 14 | TRBJ2-2 | TRBV6-5 | NA | NA
TGTGCCAGCACCCAGTGGCAGGGGGGCAATCAGCCCCAGCATTTT | CASTQWQGGNQPQHF | 15 | TRBJ1-5 | TRBV28 | TRBD1 | NA
TGTGCCAGCAGCTTCGGGTCAGCCGGGGAGCTGTTTTTT | CASSFGSAGELFF | 13 | TRBJ2-2 | TRBV7-2 | NA | few
TGTGCCAGCAGCAGACGACAGGAGCTCCCGAACACTGAAGCTTTCTTT | CASSRRQELPNTEAFF | 16 | TRBJ1-1 | TRBV9 | NA | NA
TGTGCCTGGACTAGCGGGAAAGGCTCCTACAATGAGCAGTTCTTC | CAWTSGKGSYNEQFF | 15 | TRBJ2-1 | TRBV30 | TRBD2 | few
TGTGCCAGCAGCGCAAGACTAGCACGGCAGCAGTTCTTC | CASSARLARQQFF | 13 | TRBJ2-1 | TRBV25-1 | TRBD2 | NA
TGCAGCGTTACGACAGGGTATGACGAGCAGTACTTC | CSVTTGYDEQYF | 12 | TRBJ2-7 | TRBV29-1 | TRBD1 | many
TGTGCCAGCAGCTCCGGGACTATCAACAATGAGCAGTTCTTC | CASSSGTINNEQFF | 14 | TRBJ2-1 | TRBV11-2 | TRBD2 | NA
TGCGCCAGCAGCTTGGGCGGGGCAACTCAAGAGACCCAGTACTTC | CASSLGGATQETQYF | 15 | TRBJ2-5 | TRBV5-1 | NA | few
TGTGCCATCAGTCTAGACTTGTACACCGGGGAGCTGTTTTTT | CAISLDLYTGELFF | 14 | TRBJ2-2 | TRBV10-3 | NA | NA
TGTGCCAGCAGTCTCGGTGTGTATCAGCCCCAGCATTTT | CASSLGVYQPQHF | 13 | TRBJ1-5 | TRBV11-2 | NA | NA
TGTGCCACCAGCAGCCGGGACAGGGGGACGGGCGGGAAGCCCCAGCATTTT | CATSSRDRGTGGKPQHF | 17 | TRBJ1-5 | TRBV15 | TRBD1 | NA
TGTGCCAGCATTGCACGGGACAGCACCCCCGGGACGCAGTATTTT | CASIARDSTPGTQYF | 15 | TRBJ2-3 | TRBV6-1 | TRBD1 | NA
TGCGCCAGCAGCTCGGGACAGGGAGGTGAAAAACTGTTTTTT | CASSSGQGGEKLFF | 14 | TRBJ1-4 | TRBV5-1 | TRBD1 | NA